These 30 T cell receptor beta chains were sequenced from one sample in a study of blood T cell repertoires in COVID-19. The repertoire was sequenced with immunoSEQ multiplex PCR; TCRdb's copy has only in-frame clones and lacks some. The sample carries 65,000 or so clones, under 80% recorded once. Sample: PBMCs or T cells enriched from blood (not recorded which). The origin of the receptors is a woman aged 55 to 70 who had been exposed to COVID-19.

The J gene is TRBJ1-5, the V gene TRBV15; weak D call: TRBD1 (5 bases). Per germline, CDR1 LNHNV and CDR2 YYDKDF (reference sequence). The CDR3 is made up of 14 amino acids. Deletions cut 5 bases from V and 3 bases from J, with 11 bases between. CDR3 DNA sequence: TGTGCCACCAGCGTCGACAGATCCAATCAGCCCCAGCATTTT. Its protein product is CATSVDRSNQPQHF.

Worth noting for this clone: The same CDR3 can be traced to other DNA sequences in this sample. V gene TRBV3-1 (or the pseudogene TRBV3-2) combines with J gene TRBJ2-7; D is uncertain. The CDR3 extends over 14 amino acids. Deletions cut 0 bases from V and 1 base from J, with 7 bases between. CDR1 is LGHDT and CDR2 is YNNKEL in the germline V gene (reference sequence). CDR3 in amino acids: CASSQDSFSYEQYF. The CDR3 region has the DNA TGTGCCAGCAGCCAAGATTCCTTTTCCTACGAGCAGTACTTC.

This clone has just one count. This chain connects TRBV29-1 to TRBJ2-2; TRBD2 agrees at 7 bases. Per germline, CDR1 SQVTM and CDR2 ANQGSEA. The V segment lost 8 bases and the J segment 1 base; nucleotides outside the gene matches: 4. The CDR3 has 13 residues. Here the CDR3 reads CSSIAGNTGELFF. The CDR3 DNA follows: TGCAGCTCCATAGCGGGGAACACCGGGGAGCTGTTTTTT.

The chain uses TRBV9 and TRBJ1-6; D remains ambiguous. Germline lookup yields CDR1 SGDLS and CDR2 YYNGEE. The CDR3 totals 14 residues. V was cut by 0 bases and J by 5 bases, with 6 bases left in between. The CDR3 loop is CASSVGTDNSPLHF. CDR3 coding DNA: TGTGCCAGCAGCGTAGGTACAGATAATTCACCCCTCCACTTT.

CDR3 nucleotide sequence: TGTGCCAGCAGCTTTTTTCGGCGGGGGGCCTACAATGAGCAGTTCTTC. Its translation is CASSFFRRGAYNEQFF. The chain uses TRBV11-1 and TRBJ2-1; 8 nucleotides match TRBD2. Germline trimming cut 3 bases from V and 2 bases from J; bases unmatched to any gene: 6. This CDR3 has 16 residues. The germline V gene has CDR1 SGHAT and CDR2 FQDESV (reference sequence).

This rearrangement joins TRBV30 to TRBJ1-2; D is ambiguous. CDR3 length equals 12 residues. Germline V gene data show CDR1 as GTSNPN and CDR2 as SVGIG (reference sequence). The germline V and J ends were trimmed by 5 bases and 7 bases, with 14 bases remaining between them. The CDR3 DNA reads TGTGCCTGGCGGGTAGGGAGAGGTGGCTACACCTTC. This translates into CAWRVGRGGYTF.

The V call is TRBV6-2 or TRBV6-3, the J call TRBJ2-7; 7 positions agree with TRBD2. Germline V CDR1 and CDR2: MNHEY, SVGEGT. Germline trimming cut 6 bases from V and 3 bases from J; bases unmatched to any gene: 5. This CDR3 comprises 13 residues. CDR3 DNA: TGTGCCAGCAGCTCGGGAGGACGCTACGAGCAGTACTTC. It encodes CASSSGGRYEQYF.

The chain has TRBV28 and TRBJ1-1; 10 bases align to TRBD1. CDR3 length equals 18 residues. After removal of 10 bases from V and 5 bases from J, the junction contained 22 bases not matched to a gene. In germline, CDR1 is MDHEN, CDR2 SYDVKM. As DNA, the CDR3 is TGTGCCACTTTACTAGACCGGGACAGGGGTTCGTGGGAGACTGAAGCTTTCTTT. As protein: CATLLDRDRGSWETEAFF.

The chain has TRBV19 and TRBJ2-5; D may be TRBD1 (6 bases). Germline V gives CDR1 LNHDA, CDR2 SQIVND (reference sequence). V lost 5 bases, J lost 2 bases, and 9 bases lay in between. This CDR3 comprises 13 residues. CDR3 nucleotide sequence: TGTGCCAGTAGTCTTGGACAGCAAGAGACCCAGTACTTC. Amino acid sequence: CASSLGQQETQYF. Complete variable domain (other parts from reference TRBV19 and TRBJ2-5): DGGITQSPKYLFRKEGQNVTLSCEQNLNHDAMYWYRQDPGQGLRLIYYSQIVNDFQKGDIAEGYSVSREKKESFPLTVTSAQKNPTAFYLCASSLGQQETQYFGPGTRLLVL.

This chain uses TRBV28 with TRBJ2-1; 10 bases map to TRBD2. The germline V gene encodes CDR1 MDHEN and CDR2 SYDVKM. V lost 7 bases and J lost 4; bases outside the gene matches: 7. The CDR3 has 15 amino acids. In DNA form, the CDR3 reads TGTGCCAGCATTCCAAGACTAGCGGGTTACAATGAGCAGTTCTTC. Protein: CASIPRLAGYNEQFF.

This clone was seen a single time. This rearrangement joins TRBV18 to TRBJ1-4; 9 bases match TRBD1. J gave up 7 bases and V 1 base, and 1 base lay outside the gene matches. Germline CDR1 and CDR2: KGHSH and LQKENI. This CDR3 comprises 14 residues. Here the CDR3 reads CASSPRGQGEKLFF. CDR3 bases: TGTGCCAGCTCACCACGGGGACAGGGTGAAAAACTGTTTTTT.

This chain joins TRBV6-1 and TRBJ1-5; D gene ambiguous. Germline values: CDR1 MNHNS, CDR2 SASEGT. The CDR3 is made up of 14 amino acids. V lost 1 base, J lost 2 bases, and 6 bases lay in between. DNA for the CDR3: TGTGCCAGCAGTGAAGTCGGGGGCAATCAGCCCCAGCATTTT. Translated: CASSEVGGNQPQHF.

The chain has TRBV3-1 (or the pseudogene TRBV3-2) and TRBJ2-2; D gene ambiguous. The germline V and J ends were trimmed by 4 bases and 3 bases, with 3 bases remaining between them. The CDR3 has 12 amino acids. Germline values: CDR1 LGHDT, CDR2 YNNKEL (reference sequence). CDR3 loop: CASSLDTGELFF. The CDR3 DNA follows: TGTGCCAGCAGCCTAGACACCGGGGAGCTGTTTTTT.

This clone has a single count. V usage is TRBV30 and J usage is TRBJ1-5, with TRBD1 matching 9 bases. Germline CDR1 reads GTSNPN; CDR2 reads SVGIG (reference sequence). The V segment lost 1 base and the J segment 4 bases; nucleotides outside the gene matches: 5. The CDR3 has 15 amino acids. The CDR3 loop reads CAWSGGTGYNQPQHF. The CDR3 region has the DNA TGTGCCTGGAGTGGCGGGACAGGGTATAATCAGCCCCAGCATTTT.

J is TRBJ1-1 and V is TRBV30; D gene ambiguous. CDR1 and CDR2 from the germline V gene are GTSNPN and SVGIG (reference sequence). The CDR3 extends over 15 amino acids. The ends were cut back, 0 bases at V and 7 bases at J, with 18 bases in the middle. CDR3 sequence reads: CAWSVLRGLGYEAFF. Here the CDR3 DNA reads TGTGCCTGGAGTGTACTCAGAGGGTTGGGCTATGAAGCTTTCTTT.

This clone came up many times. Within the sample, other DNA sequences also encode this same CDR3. CDR3 in DNA: TGTGCCAGCAGTTTCCCAGGGAACCCTAATGAAAAACTGTTTTTT. Translating it yields CASSFPGNPNEKLFF. This chain joins TRBV28 and TRBJ1-4; possibly TRBD1 for D (5 bases). This CDR3 contains 15 residues. Trimming took off 3 bases at V and 3 bases at J, with 11 bases between the two ends. Germline CDR1 and CDR2: MDHEN and SYDVKM.

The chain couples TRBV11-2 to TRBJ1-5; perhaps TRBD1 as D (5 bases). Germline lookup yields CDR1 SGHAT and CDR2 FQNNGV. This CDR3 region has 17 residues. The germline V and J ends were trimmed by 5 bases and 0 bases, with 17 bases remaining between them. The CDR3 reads CASSPSTGSNSNQPQHF. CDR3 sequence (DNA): TGTGCCAGCAGCCCCTCCACAGGTTCGAATAGCAATCAGCCCCAGCATTTT.

The CDR3 nucleotides read TGTGCCAGCAGCAACCCGGGACTAGCGGACTACGAGCAGTACTTC. Its protein is CASSNPGLADYEQYF. The chain uses TRBV7-9 and TRBJ2-7, with TRBD2 matching over 11 bases. Germline trimming cut 5 bases from V and 3 bases from J; bases unmatched to any gene: 6. The V gene's germline CDR1 is SEHNR and CDR2 FQNEAQ (reference sequence). There are 15 residues in the CDR3.

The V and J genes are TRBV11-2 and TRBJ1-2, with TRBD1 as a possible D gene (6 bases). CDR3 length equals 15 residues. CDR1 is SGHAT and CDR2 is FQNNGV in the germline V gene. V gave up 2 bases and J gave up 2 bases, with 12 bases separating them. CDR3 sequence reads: CASSLPRQGNYGYTF. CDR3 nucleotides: TGTGCCAGCAGCTTACCCCGCCAGGGGAACTATGGCTACACCTTC.

DNA of the CDR3: TGTGCCAGCAGCCTAAGAGGGCCGGAGAGCAATCAGCCCCAGCATTTT. Translated, it gives CASSLRGPESNQPQHF. The chain employs TRBV2 and TRBJ1-5; no clear D. Looked up from germline, CDR1 is SNHLY and CDR2 is FYNNEI. Trimming took off 6 bases at V and 1 base at J, with 16 bases between the two ends. The CDR3 loop spans 16 amino acids. The variable domain in full, with the rest retrieved from reference TRBV2 and TRBJ1-5, is EPEVTQTPSHQVTQMGQEVILRCVPISNHLYFYWYRQILGQKVEFLVSFYNNEISEKSEIFDDQFSVERPDGSNFTLKIRSTKLEDSAMYFCASSLRGPESNQPQHFGDGTRLSIL.

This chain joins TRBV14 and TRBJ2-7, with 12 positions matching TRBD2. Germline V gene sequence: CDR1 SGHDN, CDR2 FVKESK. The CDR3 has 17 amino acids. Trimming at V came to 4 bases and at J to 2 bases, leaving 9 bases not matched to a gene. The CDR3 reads CASSPLTSGRSAYEQYF. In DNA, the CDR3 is TGTGCCAGCAGCCCCCTTACTAGCGGGAGGTCCGCCTACGAGCAGTACTTC.

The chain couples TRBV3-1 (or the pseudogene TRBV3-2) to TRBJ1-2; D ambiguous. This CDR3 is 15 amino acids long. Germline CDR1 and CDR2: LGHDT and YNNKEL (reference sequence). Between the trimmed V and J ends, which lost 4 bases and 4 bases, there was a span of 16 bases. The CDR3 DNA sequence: TGTGCCAGCAGCCGAAATCGGCGAGGGAGCTATGGCTACACCTTC. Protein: CASSRNRRGSYGYTF.

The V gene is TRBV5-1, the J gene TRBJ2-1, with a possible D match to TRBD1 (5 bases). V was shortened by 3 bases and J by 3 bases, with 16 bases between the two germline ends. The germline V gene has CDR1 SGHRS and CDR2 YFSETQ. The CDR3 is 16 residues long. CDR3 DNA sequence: TGCGCCAGCAGCTATACAGGACAACAACGCTACAATGAGCAGTTCTTC. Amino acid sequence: CASSYTGQQRYNEQFF.

Here the CDR3 reads CASSLLAGGRETQYF. DNA of the CDR3: TGTGCCAGCAGTTTACTAGCGGGAGGACGGGAGACCCAGTACTTC. The chain recombines TRBV28 with TRBJ2-5; 11 nucleotides match TRBD2. CDR1 and CDR2 (germline): MDHEN, SYDVKM. The J segment lost 5 bases and the V segment lost 2 bases, leaving 4 bases of the junction unmatched. The CDR3 runs to 15 residues.

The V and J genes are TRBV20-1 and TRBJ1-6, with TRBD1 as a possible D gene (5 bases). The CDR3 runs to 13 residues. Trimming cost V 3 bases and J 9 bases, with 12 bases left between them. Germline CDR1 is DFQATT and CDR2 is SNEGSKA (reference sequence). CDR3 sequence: CSASAGEGSPLHF. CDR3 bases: TGCAGTGCTAGTGCGGGGGAAGGTTCACCCCTCCACTTT.

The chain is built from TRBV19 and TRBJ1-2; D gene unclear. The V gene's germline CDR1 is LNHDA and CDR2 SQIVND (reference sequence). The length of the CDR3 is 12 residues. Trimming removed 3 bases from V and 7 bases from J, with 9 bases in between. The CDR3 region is CASSMSQRGYTF. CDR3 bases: TGTGCCAGTAGTATGTCTCAGCGTGGCTACACCTTC. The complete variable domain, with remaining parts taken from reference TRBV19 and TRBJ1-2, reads DGGITQSPKYLFRKEGQNVTLSCEQNLNHDAMYWYRQDPGQGLRLIYYSQIVNDFQKGDIAEGYSVSREKKESFPLTVTSAQKNPTAFYLCASSMSQRGYTFGSGTRLTVV.

For the CDR3, the DNA is TGTGCCAGTAGCATTTCCGCCGGGGGGCTCGCAGAGACCCAGTACTTC. Translation: CASSISAGGLAETQYF. This rearrangement joins TRBV19 to TRBJ2-5; D is perhaps TRBD2 (7 bases). V was pared by 6 bases and J by 4 bases, with 21 bases between. CDR3 length equals 16 residues. The germline V gene encodes CDR1 LNHDA and CDR2 SQIVND (reference sequence).

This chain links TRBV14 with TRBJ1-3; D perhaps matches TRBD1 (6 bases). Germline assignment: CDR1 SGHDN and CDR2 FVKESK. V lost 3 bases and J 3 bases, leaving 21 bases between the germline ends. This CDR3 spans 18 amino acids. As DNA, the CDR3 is TGTGCCAGCAGCCACCAACGTCTAAAATGGGGGCTTGGAAACACCATATATTTT. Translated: CASSHQRLKWGLGNTIYF.

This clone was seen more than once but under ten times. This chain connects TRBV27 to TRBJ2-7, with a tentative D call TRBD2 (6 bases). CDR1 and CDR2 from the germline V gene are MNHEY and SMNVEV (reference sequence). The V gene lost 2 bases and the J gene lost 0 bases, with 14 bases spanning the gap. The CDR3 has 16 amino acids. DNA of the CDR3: TGTGCCAGCAGTTTAGAGCGGAGGGGAGGCTCCTACGAGCAGTACTTC. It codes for CASSLERRGGSYEQYF.

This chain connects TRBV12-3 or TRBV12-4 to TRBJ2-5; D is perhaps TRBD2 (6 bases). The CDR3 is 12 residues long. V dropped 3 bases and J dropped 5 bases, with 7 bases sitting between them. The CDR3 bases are TGTGCCAGCAGTTTTGGGGGGGAGACCCAGTACTTC. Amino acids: CASSFGGETQYF.